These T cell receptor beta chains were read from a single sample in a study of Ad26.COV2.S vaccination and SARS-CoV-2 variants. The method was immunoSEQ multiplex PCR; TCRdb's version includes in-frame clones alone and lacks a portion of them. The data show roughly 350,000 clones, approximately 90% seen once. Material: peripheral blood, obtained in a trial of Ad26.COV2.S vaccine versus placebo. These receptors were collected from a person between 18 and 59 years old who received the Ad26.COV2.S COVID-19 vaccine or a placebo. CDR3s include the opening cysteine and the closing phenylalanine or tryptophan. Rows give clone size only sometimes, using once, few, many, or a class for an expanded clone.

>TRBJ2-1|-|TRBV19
CASHDRRVSNEQFF
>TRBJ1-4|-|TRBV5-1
CASSPEGGQLFF
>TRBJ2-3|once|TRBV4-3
CASSQDVVGTDTQYF
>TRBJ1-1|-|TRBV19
CASSIGRGWRSTEAFF
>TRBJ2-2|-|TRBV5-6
CASSLVRTSNTGELFF
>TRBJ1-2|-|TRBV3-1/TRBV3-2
CASSPRGNYGYTF
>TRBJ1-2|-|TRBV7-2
CASSLSKGGNYGYTF
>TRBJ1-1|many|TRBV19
CASSTETGRRAFF
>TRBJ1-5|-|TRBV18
CASSPSRGQPQHF
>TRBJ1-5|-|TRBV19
CASSISRGDQPQHF
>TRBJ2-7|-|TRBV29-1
CSVVWNPTYEQYF
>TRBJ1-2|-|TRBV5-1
CASSLELGRNYGYTF
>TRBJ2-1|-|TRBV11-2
CASSLPSGKYNEQFF
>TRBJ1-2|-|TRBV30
CAWSRDRKVYGYTF
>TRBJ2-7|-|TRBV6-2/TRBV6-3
CASSYTGLVNEQYF